This T cell receptor (beta chain) is drawn from a study of blood T cell repertoires in COVID-19. Study details: Samples came from the United States, Italy and Spain, spanning acute and convalescent COVID-19. Sources were T cells, B-cell-depleted T cells, or PBMCs; the material itself was cDNA or gDNA.

Produced via immunoSEQ multiplex PCR; TCRdb's table is partial and in-frame only. Among about 190,000 clones listed, roughly four fifths were seen once. Germline values: CDR1 SGDLS, CDR2 YYNGEE. The CDR3 consists of 14 residues. The V end was cut by 0 bases, the J end by 10 bases, with 14 bases between. Input material: peripheral blood. This clonotype was obtained from a woman in her forties or fifties with acute or convalescent COVID-19. This chain uses TRBV9 with TRBJ2-1; TRBD2 is a possible D gene (7 bases). The CDR3 reads CASSVVRETGEQFF. Here the CDR3 DNA reads TGTGCCAGCAGCGTAGTGCGGGAGACAGGAGAGCAGTTCTTC.